The next 28 T cell receptor beta chains were all read from a single sample in a study of blood T cell repertoires in COVID-19. Generated by immunoSEQ multiplex PCR, the TCRdb table keeps only in-frame clones and is missing some. The data hold just under 95,000 clones, with approximately 80% observed a single time. The sample consisted of peripheral blood. These receptors all stem from a human donor in a cohort sampled during active COVID-19.

This clone was counted only a few times. The rearrangement joins TRBV18 to TRBJ2-1; 9 bases are shared with TRBD2. With 6 bases clipped from V and 1 base from J, the junction kept 13 bases outside the gene matches. There are 18 residues in the CDR3. From germline, CDR1 is KGHSH and CDR2 LQKENI. This chain's CDR3 is CASSRVSEAGGSYNEQFF. As DNA, the CDR3 is TGTGCCAGCTCGCGGGTTAGCGAAGCGGGAGGTTCCTACAATGAGCAGTTCTTC.

The V and J genes are TRBV5-6 and TRBJ2-5, with D tentatively TRBD1 (6 bases). The germline CDR1 and CDR2 sequences are SGHDT and YYEEEE. The germline V and J ends were trimmed by 3 bases and 5 bases, with 26 bases remaining between them. The CDR3 covers 18 residues. The CDR3 bases are TGTGCCAGCAGCTCTACCGGACAGACAACAGCACAAGGGGAGACCCAGTACTTC. The encoded protein is CASSSTGQTTAQGETQYF.

This chain connects TRBV14 to TRBJ1-6, with a possible D match to TRBD1 (6 bases). V was shortened by 0 bases and J by 9 bases, with 12 bases between the two germline ends. Germline CDR1 and CDR2: SGHDN and FVKESK. CDR3 size: 15 residues. The CDR3 here is CASSQERGGASPLHF. CDR3 coding DNA: TGTGCCAGCAGCCAAGAAAGGGGGGGCGCTTCACCCCTCCACTTT.

V is TRBV19 and J is TRBJ2-4, with D possibly matching TRBD2 (6 bases). Trimming removed 7 bases from V and 8 bases from J, with 24 bases in between. The CDR3 is 16 amino acids. Germline CDR1 and CDR2: LNHDA and SQIVND (reference sequence). CDR3 residues: CASTPPASEARDIQYF. The CDR3 region has the DNA TGTGCCAGTACCCCACCGGCTAGCGAAGCGAGGGACATTCAGTACTTC. The entire variable domain, with the rest obtained from reference TRBV19 and TRBJ2-4, is as follows: DGGITQSPKYLFRKEGQNVTLSCEQNLNHDAMYWYRQDPGQGLRLIYYSQIVNDFQKGDIAEGYSVSREKKESFPLTVTSAQKNPTAFYLCASTPPASEARDIQYFGAGTRLSVL.

This chain links TRBV9 with TRBJ1-2; D gene unclear. Trimming took 0 bases from V and 8 from J, leaving 8 bases between them. The germline gives CDR1 SGDLS, CDR2 YYNGEE. This CDR3 region has 12 residues. The CDR3 spells CASSVVGNGYTF. The CDR3 DNA sequence: TGTGCCAGCAGCGTAGTCGGGAACGGCTACACCTTC.

The genes are TRBV7-8 and TRBJ2-7, with TRBD1 matching over 8 bases. The V gene's germline CDR1 is SGHVS and CDR2 FQNEAQ. The CDR3 has 14 residues. V dropped 4 bases and J dropped 0; count of bases not matched to a gene: 2. The CDR3 loop reads CASSWDRNSYEQYF. The CDR3 DNA sequence: TGTGCCAGCAGCTGGGACAGGAACTCCTACGAGCAGTACTTC.

The rearrangement uses TRBV7-2 and TRBJ1-5; perhaps TRBD1 as D (6 bases). V gave up 4 bases and J gave up 7 bases, with 14 bases separating them. The CDR3 sequence is 14 residues long. Looked up from germline, CDR1 is SGHTA and CDR2 is FQGNSA. The DNA for the CDR3 is TGTGCCAGCAGCTCCAGGGGAAGGGGGCAGCCCCAGCATTTT. As protein: CASSSRGRGQPQHF.

The chain couples TRBV5-1 to TRBJ2-3; TRBD2 is a possible D gene (5 bases). CDR3 size: 14 residues. Trimming left V 7 bases short and J 1 base short, with 13 bases between. Germline CDR1 and CDR2: SGHRS and YFSETQ. The CDR3 is CASGREPGTDTQYF. CDR3 nucleotide sequence: TGCGCCAGCGGAAGGGAGCCAGGCACAGATACGCAGTATTTT.

The genes are TRBV2 and TRBJ2-1, with TRBD2 identical over 13 bases. Losses at the gene ends were 8 bases for V and 6 bases for J; bases not matched to a gene: 7. The CDR3 is 15 residues long. The germline V gene encodes CDR1 SNHLY and CDR2 FYNNEI. The CDR3 loop reads CASVLAGGRFNEQFF. The DNA for the CDR3 is TGTGCCAGCGTACTAGCGGGAGGGCGGTTCAATGAGCAGTTCTTC.

The chain joins TRBV30 to TRBJ2-7, with TRBD1 matching over 8 bases. CDR3 length: 12 residues. The germline V gene has CDR1 GTSNPN and CDR2 SVGIG (reference sequence). Trimming removed 7 bases from V and 7 bases from J; junction bases left unmatched: 9. DNA for the CDR3: TGTGCCTTGACCCAGGGGGCCCGGGAGCAGTACTTC. Translating it yields CALTQGAREQYF.

The CDR3, as DNA: TGTGCCAGCTCACCCCAGACAGGGTTCTCCTACGAGCAGTACTTC. This codes for CASSPQTGFSYEQYF. The chain joins TRBV18 to TRBJ2-7; 7 bases match TRBD1. V gave up 3 bases and J gave up 0 bases; unmatched junction bases: 5. The CDR3 sequence is 15 residues long. Germline CDR1 is KGHSH and CDR2 is LQKENI.

CDR3 bases: TGTGCCAGCAGTACAGGGGAAACTCAGCCCCAGCATTTT. It encodes CASSTGETQPQHF. The chain carries TRBV12-3 or TRBV12-4 and TRBJ1-5; 7 bases match TRBD1. Unmatched junction bases numbered 4, after V lost 5 bases and J lost 6 bases. The CDR3 covers 13 residues.

The V and J genes are TRBV27 and TRBJ1-2, with 7 bases aligning to TRBD1. This CDR3 region has 14 residues. The junction had 5 bases not matched to a gene; V was cut back by 5 bases and J by 2 bases. Germline V lookup: CDR1 MNHEY, CDR2 SMNVEV (reference sequence). The CDR3: CASSLGQANYGYTF. DNA of the CDR3: TGTGCCAGCAGTCTCGGACAGGCGAACTATGGCTACACCTTC.

V is TRBV6-5 and J is TRBJ2-7, with D maybe TRBD2 (5 bases). The CDR3 length is 13 residues. Per germline, CDR1 MNHEY and CDR2 SVGAGI. V gave up 8 bases and J gave up 0 bases, with 11 bases separating them. The CDR3 DNA is TGTGCCAGCGAGGGTGGTAGCTCCTACGAGCAGTACTTC. It encodes CASEGGSSYEQYF.

The chain has TRBV5-6 and TRBJ2-2; 12 bases are a match to TRBD1. Germline V gene sequence: CDR1 SGHDT, CDR2 YYEEEE. J gave up 6 bases and V 4 bases, and 7 bases lay outside the gene matches. The CDR3 totals 16 residues. CDR3 in amino acids: CASSPLGQGAAGELFF. The CDR3 bases are TGTGCCAGCAGCCCCCTGGGACAGGGGGCGGCCGGGGAGCTGTTTTTT.

The CDR3 here is CASSPAGANIPNYGYTF. In nucleotides, the CDR3 is TGTGCCAGCAGTCCGGCGGGTGCCAATATCCCTAACTATGGCTACACCTTC. This chain joins TRBV6-6 and TRBJ1-2; D gene uncertain. V gave up 5 bases and J gave up 0 bases, with 19 bases separating them. The V gene's germline CDR1 is MNHNY and CDR2 SVGAGI (reference sequence). The CDR3 is 17 residues long.

The chain has TRBV18 and TRBJ2-7; maybe TRBD1 (6 bases). Trimming pared 1 base from V and 2 bases from J, leaving 15 bases between. The CDR3 has 16 amino acids. The germline V gene encodes CDR1 KGHSH and CDR2 LQKENI. The CDR3 loop reads CASSPLPGQRTYEQYF. CDR3 bases: TGTGCCAGCTCACCACTCCCCGGACAGAGAACCTACGAGCAGTACTTC.

The V gene is TRBV27, the J gene TRBJ1-2; weak D call: TRBD1 (5 bases). The V end was cut by 4 bases, the J end by 4 bases, with 13 bases between. The V gene's germline CDR1 is MNHEY and CDR2 SMNVEV (reference sequence). This CDR3 has 14 amino acids. Here the CDR3 DNA reads TGTGCCAGCAGTTCTTTGGGGGGAGTCTATGGCTACACCTTC. It encodes CASSSLGGVYGYTF.

Only a few counts were recorded for this clone. The chain couples TRBV4-1 to TRBJ1-5, with no clear D. The CDR3 is made up of 15 amino acids. V lost 0 bases, J lost 4 bases, and 10 bases lay in between. The germline CDR1 and CDR2 sequences are MGHRA and YSYEKL. The CDR3 sequence is CASSQEIGRNQPQHF. The DNA of the CDR3 is TGCGCCAGCAGCCAAGAGATTGGCAGAAATCAGCCCCAGCATTTT.

In its sample, this clone was seen once. V usage is TRBV7-3 and J usage is TRBJ2-7, with 9 bases that match TRBD1. V shed 7 bases and J 8 bases; nucleotides not matched to a gene: 9. The CDR3 runs 13 residues. The V gene's germline CDR1 is SGHTA and CDR2 FQGTGA. CDR3 region: CASTDRQGGKQYF. The CDR3 coding sequence is TGTGCCAGCACCGATAGACAGGGGGGAAAGCAGTACTTC.

V and J are TRBV5-1 and TRBJ2-7; possibly TRBD2 for D (6 bases). V was clipped by 5 bases and J by 6 bases, with 15 bases between them. This CDR3 comprises 13 residues. Germline V gives CDR1 SGHRS, CDR2 YFSETQ. CDR3 in DNA: TGCGCCAGCAGGCGGGACCTCCGGTTCGAGCAGTACTTC. It is translated as CASRRDLRFEQYF.

This clone was observed a handful of times. This CDR3 is CASSQTRRDTEAFF. The CDR3 region has the DNA TGCGCCAGCAGTCAGACGAGGAGAGACACTGAAGCTTTCTTT. The rearrangement uses TRBV5-1 and TRBJ1-1; the D is unclear. The CDR3 sequence is 14 residues long. The ends were cut back, 5 bases at V and 3 bases at J, with 14 bases in the middle. Per germline, CDR1 SGHRS and CDR2 YFSETQ.

This clone showed up just a few times. V usage is TRBV28 and J usage is TRBJ2-3; D might be TRBD2 (5 bases). CDR1 and CDR2 (germline): MDHEN, SYDVKM. V lost 5 bases and J 1 base, leaving 13 bases between the germline ends. The CDR3 spans 15 residues. CDR3 sequence (DNA): TGTGCCAGCAGTGAATACGGACTTCGCACAGATACGCAGTATTTT. Translating gives CASSEYGLRTDTQYF. Full variable domain (missing parts from reference TRBV28 and TRBJ2-3): DVKVTQSSRYLVKRTGEKVFLECVQDMDHENMFWYRQDPGLGLRLIYFSYDVKMKEKGDIPEGYSVSREKKERFSLILESASTNQTSMYLCASSEYGLRTDTQYFGPGTRLTVL.

This sequence joins TRBV18 and TRBJ1-5; D remains unclear. The length of the CDR3 is 12 residues. V shed 6 bases and J shed 5 bases, with 8 bases lying between them. The V gene's germline CDR1 is KGHSH and CDR2 LQKENI. CDR3 sequence: CASSLRDQPQHF. The CDR3 nucleotides are TGTGCCAGCTCCCTGAGAGATCAGCCCCAGCATTTT.

The V call is TRBV18, the J call TRBJ2-1, with 12 bases lining up with TRBD2. Germline V gene sequence: CDR1 KGHSH, CDR2 LQKENI. The CDR3 loop spans 16 amino acids. Unmatched junction bases numbered 6, after V lost 5 bases and J lost 4 bases. The CDR3 DNA sequence: TGTGCCAGCTCAGTAGGACTAGCGGGGCCATACAATGAGCAGTTCTTC. Translated: CASSVGLAGPYNEQFF.

The chain combines TRBV21-1 with TRBJ1-1. TRBV21-1 is reported as a pseudogene. This CDR3 comprises 13 residues. The CDR3 sequence is CASSKISDTEAFF. The CDR3 nucleotides are TGTGCCAGCAGCAAAATCTCGGACACTGAAGCTTTCTTT.

The chain carries TRBV5-6 and TRBJ2-7; D remains ambiguous. The V gene lost 2 bases and the J gene lost 0 bases, with 6 bases spanning the gap. This CDR3 is 13 amino acids long. Germline V CDR1 and CDR2: SGHDT, YYEEEE. The CDR3 reads CASSFESSYEQYF. CDR3 nucleotides: TGTGCCAGCAGCTTTGAGTCCTCCTACGAGCAGTACTTC. Complete variable domain (other parts from reference TRBV5-6 and TRBJ2-7): DAGVTQSPTHLIKTRGQQVTLRCSPKSGHDTVSWYQQALGQGPQFIFQYYEEEERQRGNFPDRFSGHQFPNYSSELNVNALLLGDSALYLCASSFESSYEQYFGPGTRLTVT.

This clone was seen just once. The genes are TRBV6-5 and TRBJ1-2; maybe TRBD1 (6 bases). Germline V lookup: CDR1 MNHEY, CDR2 SVGAGI. The CDR3 has 11 amino acids. With 9 bases removed from V and 5 bases from J, the gap between germline ends came to 10 bases. The CDR3 is CASGQRYGYTF. DNA for the CDR3: TGTGCCAGTGGACAGAGATATGGCTACACCTTC.